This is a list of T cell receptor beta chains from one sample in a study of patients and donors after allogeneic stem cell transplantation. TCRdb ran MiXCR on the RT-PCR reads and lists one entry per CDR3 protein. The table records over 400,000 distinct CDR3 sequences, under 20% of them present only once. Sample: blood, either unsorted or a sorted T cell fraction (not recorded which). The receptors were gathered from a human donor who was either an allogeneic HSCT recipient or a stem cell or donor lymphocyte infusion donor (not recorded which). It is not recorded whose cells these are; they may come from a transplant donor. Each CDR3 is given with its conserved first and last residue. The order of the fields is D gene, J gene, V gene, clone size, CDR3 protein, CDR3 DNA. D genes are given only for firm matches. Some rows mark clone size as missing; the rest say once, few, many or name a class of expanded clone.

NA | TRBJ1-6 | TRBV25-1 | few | CASSEYGAGASSPLHF | TGTGCCAGCAGTGAATACGGGGCAGGGGCGAGCTCACCCCTCCACTTT
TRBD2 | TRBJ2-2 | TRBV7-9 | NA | CASSLNQRGSGELFF | TGTGCCAGCAGCTTGAACCAGCGGGGGTCCGGGGAGCTGTTTTTT
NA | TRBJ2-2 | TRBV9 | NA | CASSVFILASKNTGELFF | TGTGCCAGCAGCGTATTTATTTTGGCTAGCAAAAACACCGGGGAGCTGTTTTTT
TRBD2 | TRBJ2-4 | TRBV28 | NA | CASTGAGGVKNIQYF | TGTGCCAGCACTGGAGCGGGGGGAGTCAAAAACATTCAGTACTTC
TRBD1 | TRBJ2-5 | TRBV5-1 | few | CASSFLTGDLETQYF | TGCGCCAGCAGCTTCCTGACAGGGGACTTAGAGACCCAGTACTTC
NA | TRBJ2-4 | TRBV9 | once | CASSVDPVRAKNIQYF | TGTGCCAGCAGCGTAGATCCGGTACGAGCCAAAAACATTCAGTACTTC
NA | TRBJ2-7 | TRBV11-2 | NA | CASSSPGTRGTYEQYF | TGTGCCAGCAGCTCCCCCGGGACCAGGGGAACCTACGAGCAGTACTTC
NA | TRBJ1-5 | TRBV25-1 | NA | CASSVGSQPQHF | TGTGCCAGCAGTGTGGGGAGTCAGCCCCAGCATTTT
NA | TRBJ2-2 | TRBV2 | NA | CASNGASALGGELFF | TGTGCCAGCAACGGGGCTAGTGCCCTGGGCGGGGAGCTGTTTTTT
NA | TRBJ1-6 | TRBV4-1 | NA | CASSQDEGTYNSPLHF | TGCGCCAGCAGCCAAGACGAGGGAACCTATAATTCACCCCTCCACTTT
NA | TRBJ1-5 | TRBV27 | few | CASSPKNRALNQPQHF | TGTGCCAGCAGTCCCAAAAACAGGGCCCTCAATCAGCCCCAGCATTTT
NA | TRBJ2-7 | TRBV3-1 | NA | CASGRRDYEQYF | TGTGCCAGCGGGAGGCGAGACTACGAGCAGTACTTC
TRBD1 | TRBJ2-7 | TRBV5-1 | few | CASTLRAGQGGEQYF | TGCGCCAGCACCCTCCGAGCGGGACAGGGGGGGGAGCAGTACTTC
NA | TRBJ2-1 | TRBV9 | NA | CASSVGAFSYNEQFF | TGTGCCAGCAGCGTAGGGGCGTTCTCCTACAATGAGCAGTTCTTC
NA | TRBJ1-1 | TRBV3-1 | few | CASSRVGFGTEAFF | TGTGCCAGCAGCCGGGTAGGGTTCGGCACTGAAGCTTTCTTT
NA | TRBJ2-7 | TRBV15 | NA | CATSRDPGGNNHEQYF | TGTGCCACCAGCAGAGATCCGGGGGGCAATAACCACGAGCAGTACTTC
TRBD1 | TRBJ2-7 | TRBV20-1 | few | CSAITGTGEGEQYF | TGCAGTGCCATAACCGGGACAGGGGAGGGCGAGCAGTACTTC
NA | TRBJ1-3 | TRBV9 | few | CASSVDPDNSGNTIYF | TGTGCCAGCAGCGTAGACCCGGACAACTCTGGAAACACCATATATTTT
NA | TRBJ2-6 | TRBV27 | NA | CASSLLGGLGANVLTF | TGTGCCAGCAGTTTATTGGGGGGGCTCGGGGCCAACGTCCTGACTTTC
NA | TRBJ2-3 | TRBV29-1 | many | CSVEDLPDTRTDTQYF | TGCAGCGTTGAAGATCTTCCGGATACCCGCACAGATACGCAGTATTTT
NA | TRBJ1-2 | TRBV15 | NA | CATSRAPQPIYGYTF | TGTGCCACCAGCAGAGCGCCCCAACCCATTTATGGCTACACCTTC
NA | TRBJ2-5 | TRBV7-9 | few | CASNSRGGQYF | TGTGCCAGCAATTCAAGGGGGGGCCAGTACTTC
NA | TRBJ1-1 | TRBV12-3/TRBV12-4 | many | CASSFMNTEAFF | TGTGCCAGCAGTTTCATGAACACTGAAGCTTTCTTT
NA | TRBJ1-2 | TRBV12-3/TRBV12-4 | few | CASSLYRANYGYTF | TGTGCCAGCAGTTTATACAGAGCTAACTATGGCTACACCTTC
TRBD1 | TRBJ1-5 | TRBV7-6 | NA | CASSLVGGTGPQPQHF | TGTGCCAGCAGCTTAGTGGGAGGGACAGGGCCTCAGCCCCAGCATTTT
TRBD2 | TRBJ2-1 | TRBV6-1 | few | CASRAGVRFF | TGTGCCAGCAGGGCGGGGGTGCGGTTCTTC
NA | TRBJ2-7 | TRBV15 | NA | CATSRDFWGGEQYF | TGTGCCACCAGCAGAGATTTTTGGGGTGGCGAGCAGTACTTC
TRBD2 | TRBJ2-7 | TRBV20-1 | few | CSASKWSSGRKNEQYF | TGCAGTGCTAGCAAGTGGTCTAGCGGGAGAAAGAACGAGCAGTACTTC
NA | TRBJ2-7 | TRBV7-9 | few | CASTLVGYEQYF | TGTGCCAGCACACTTGTTGGCTACGAGCAGTACTTC
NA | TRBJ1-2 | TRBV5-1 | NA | CASSLDRSGYTF | TGCGCCAGCAGCTTAGACAGGAGTGGCTACACCTTC
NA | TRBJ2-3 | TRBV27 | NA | CASSLRERNTDTQYF | TGTGCCAGCAGTTTAAGGGAGCGGAACACAGATACGCAGTATTTT
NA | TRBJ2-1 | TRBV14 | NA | CASSQVFNEQFF | TGTGCCAGCAGCCAAGTCTTCAATGAGCAGTTCTTC
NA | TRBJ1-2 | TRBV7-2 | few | CASSPFGPGYGYTF | TGTGCCAGCAGCCCCTTTGGGCCCGGGTATGGCTACACCTTC
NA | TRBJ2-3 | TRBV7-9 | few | CASWLTDTQYF | TGTGCCAGCTGGTTAACAGATACGCAGTATTTT
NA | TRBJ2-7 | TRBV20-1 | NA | CSARKGRYSYEQYF | TGCAGTGCTAGGAAGGGACGGTACTCCTACGAGCAGTACTTC
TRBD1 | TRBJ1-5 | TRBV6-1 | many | CASSRDRGYQPQHF | TGTGCCAGCAGTCGGGACAGGGGGTATCAGCCCCAGCATTTT
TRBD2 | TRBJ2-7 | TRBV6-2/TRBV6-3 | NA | CASSPSGTSYEQYF | TGTGCCAGCAGTCCGTCCGGGACTAGCTACGAGCAGTACTTC
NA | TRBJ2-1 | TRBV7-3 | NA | CASSQNGPQSSYNEQFF | TGTGCCAGCAGCCAAAATGGACCACAAAGCTCCTACAATGAGCAGTTCTTC
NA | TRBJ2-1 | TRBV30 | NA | CAWRGPFYNEQFF | TGTGCCTGGAGAGGGCCTTTCTACAATGAGCAGTTCTTC
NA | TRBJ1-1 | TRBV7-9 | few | CASSLSDYSNTEAFF | TGTGCCAGCAGCTTAAGCGACTACAGCAACACTGAAGCTTTCTTT
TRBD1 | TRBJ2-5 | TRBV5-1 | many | CASSLVQGAKTQYF | TGCGCCAGCAGCTTGGTACAGGGGGCAAAGACCCAGTACTTC
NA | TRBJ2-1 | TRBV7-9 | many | CASSLVNSFEQFF | TGTGCCAGCAGCTTAGTTAACAGTTTTGAGCAGTTCTTC
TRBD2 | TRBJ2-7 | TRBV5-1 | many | CASSSGLAGLYEQYF | TGCGCCAGCAGCTCCGGTCTAGCGGGGCTCTACGAGCAGTACTTC
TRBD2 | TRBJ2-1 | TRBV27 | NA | CASSPRGLVANEQFF | TGTGCCAGCAGTCCCAGAGGACTAGTAGCCAATGAGCAGTTCTTC
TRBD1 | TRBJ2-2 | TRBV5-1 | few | CASSSGTGPTGELFF | TGCGCCAGCAGCTCCGGGACAGGGCCCACCGGGGAGCTGTTTTTT
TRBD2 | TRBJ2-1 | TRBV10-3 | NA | CAMGGGSYNEQFF | TGTGCCATGGGGGGGGGATCCTACAATGAGCAGTTCTTC
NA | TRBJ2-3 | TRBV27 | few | CAVGTDTQYF | TGTGCTGTGGGGACAGATACGCAGTATTTT
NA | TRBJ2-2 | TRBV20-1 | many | CSAREGGNTGELFF | TGCAGTGCTAGAGAAGGGGGAAACACCGGGGAGCTGTTTTTT
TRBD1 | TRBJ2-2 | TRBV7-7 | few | CASSPRQGKTGELFF | TGTGCTAGCAGCCCCCGACAGGGGAAAACCGGGGAGCTGTTTTTT